This T cell receptor beta chain emerged from a study of shared clonotypes between healthy human individuals. Profiled with immunoSEQ multiplex PCR; TCRdb holds only in-frame clones, not every one. This sample has roughly 640,000 clones; more than 95% occur once, and the top ten carry approximately 0.057%. Overall study results and limits: The sharing of 5% to 5.5% of naive CD4 clonotypes was seen across a few donors. When compared with the clonotypes that were shared by all four sorted-subset donors, the non-shared clonotypes turned out to have lower generation probabilities. In the sorted subsets, rarefaction showed sequencing was incomplete despite large depth.

Comments on this clone: Its specificity is not known.

CDR3 length: 18 residues. The ends lost 0 bases at V and 5 bases at J; junction bases unmatched: 9. The germline V gene encodes CDR1 MGHRA and CDR2 YSYEKL. Donors had no recently reported acute infections or vaccinations and were HIV-negative. J is TRBJ2-7 and V is TRBV4-1, with TRBD2 matching over 14 bases. The specimen was naive CD4+ T cells sorted from blood. Subset: CD45RA+ positively selected. The sequence derives from a woman younger than 45 in good health. The CDR3 is CASSQDRGLAGEGNEQYF. In DNA form, the CDR3 reads TGCGCCAGCAGCCAAGATAGGGGACTAGCGGGAGAGGGCAACGAGCAGTACTTC.